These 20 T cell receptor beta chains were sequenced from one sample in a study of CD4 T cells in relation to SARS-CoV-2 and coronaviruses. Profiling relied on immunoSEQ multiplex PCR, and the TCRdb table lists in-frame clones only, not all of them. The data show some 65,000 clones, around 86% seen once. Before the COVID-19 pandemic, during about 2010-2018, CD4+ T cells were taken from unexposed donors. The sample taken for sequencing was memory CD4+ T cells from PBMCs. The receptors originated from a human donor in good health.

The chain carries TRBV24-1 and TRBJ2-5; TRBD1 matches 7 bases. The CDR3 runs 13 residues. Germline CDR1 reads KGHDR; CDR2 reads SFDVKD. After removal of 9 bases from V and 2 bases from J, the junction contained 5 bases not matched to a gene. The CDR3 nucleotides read TGTGCCACCGGTACAGGGGCTCAAGAGACCCAGTACTTC. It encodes CATGTGAQETQYF.

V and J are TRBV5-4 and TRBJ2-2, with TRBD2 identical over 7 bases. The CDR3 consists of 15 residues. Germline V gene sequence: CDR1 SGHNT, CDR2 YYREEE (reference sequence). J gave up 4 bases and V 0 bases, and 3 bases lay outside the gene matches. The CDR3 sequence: CASSLVAGSTGELFF. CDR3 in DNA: TGTGCCAGCAGCTTGGTAGCGGGTAGCACCGGGGAGCTGTTTTTT.

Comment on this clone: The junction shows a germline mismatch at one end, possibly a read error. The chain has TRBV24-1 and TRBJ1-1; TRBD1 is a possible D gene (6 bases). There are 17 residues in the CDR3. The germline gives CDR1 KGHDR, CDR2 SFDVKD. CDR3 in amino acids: CAASDLLGTPGDTEAFF. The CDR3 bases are TGTGCCGCCAGTGACCTACTCGGGACACCAGGGGACACAGAAGCTTTCTTT.

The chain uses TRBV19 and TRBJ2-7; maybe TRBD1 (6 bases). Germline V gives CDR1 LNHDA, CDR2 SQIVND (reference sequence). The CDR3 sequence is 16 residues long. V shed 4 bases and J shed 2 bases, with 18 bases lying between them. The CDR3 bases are TGTGCCAGTAGTACCGAATCCCGGGACAATCCCTACGAGCAGTACTTC. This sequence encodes CASSTESRDNPYEQYF.

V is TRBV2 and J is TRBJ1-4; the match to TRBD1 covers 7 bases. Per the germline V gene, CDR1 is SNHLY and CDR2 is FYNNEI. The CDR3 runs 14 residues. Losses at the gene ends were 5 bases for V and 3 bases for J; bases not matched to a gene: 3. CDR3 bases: TGTGCCAGCAGTAGGGGGCAGGCTAATGAAAAACTGTTTTTT. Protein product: CASSRGQANEKLFF.

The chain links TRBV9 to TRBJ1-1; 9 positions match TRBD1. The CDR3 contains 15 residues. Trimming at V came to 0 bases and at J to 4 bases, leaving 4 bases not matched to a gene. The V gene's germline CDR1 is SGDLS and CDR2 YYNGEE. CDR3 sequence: CASSVEGQGLTEAFF. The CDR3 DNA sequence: TGTGCCAGCAGCGTAGAGGGACAGGGTCTCACTGAAGCTTTCTTT.

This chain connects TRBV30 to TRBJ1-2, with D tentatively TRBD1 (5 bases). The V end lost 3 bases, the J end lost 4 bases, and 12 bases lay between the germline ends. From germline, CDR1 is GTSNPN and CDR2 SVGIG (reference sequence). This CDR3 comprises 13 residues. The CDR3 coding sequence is TGTGCCTGGAGCACAGGAGGGGCCTATGGCTACACCTTC. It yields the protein CAWSTGGAYGYTF.

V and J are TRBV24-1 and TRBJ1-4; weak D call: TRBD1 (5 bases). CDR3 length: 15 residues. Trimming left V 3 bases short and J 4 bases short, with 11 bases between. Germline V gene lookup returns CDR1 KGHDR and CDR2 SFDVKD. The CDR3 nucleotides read TGTGCCACCAGTGATGCGGGACGGCTTAATGAAAAACTGTTTTTT. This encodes CATSDAGRLNEKLFF.

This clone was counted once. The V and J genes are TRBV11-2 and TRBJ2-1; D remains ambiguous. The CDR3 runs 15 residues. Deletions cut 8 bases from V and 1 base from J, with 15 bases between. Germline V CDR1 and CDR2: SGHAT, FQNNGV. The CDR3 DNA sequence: TGTGCCAGCTGGCCCCGGACGGATTCCTACAATGAGCAGTTCTTC. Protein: CASWPRTDSYNEQFF.

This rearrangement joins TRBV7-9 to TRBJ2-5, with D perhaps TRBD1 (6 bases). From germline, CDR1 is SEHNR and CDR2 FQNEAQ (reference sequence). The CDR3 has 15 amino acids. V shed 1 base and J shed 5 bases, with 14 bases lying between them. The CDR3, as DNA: TGTGCCAGCAGCTTAGACCACAGGGTGCGGGAGACCCAGTACTTC. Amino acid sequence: CASSLDHRVRETQYF.

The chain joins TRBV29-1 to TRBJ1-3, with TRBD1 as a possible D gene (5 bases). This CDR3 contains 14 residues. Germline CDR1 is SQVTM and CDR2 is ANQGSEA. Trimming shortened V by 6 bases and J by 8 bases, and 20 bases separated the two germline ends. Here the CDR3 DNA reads TGCAGCGTCTTCGTCGGGGCAGGGAAAGACACCATATATTTT. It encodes CSVFVGAGKDTIYF.

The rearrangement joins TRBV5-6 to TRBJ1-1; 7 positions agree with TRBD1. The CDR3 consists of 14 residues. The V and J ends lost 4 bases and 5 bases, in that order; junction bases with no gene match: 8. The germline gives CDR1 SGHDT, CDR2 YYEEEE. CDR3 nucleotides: TGTGCCAGCAGCGACTCGACAGGGATGACTGAAGCTTTCTTT. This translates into CASSDSTGMTEAFF. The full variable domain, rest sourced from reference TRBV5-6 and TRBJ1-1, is DAGVTQSPTHLIKTRGQQVTLRCSPKSGHDTVSWYQQALGQGPQFIFQYYEEEERQRGNFPDRFSGHQFPNYSSELNVNALLLGDSALYLCASSDSTGMTEAFFGQGTRLTVV.

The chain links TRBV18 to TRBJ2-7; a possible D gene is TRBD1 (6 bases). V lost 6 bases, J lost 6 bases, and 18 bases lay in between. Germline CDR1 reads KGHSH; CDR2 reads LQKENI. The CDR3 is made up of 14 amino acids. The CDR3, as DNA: TGTGCCAGCTCTCTTACCGAACAGGGCGCCGAGCAGTACTTC. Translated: CASSLTEQGAEQYF.

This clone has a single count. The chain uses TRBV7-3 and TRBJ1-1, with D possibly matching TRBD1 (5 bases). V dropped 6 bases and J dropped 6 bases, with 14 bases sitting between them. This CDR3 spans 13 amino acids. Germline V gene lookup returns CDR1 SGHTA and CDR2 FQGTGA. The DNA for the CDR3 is TGTGCCAGCAGGGATTCCAGGGACTCTGAAGCTTTCTTT. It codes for CASRDSRDSEAFF.

CDR3 sequence (DNA): TGTGCCATCAGTGGACAGGGGGGTGAATCCTACGAGCAGTACTTC. Amino acid sequence: CAISGQGGESYEQYF. J is TRBJ2-7 and V is TRBV10-3, with 9 bases identical to TRBD1. Losses at the gene ends were 4 bases for V and 1 base for J; bases not matched to a gene: 5. Per germline, CDR1 ENHRY and CDR2 SYGVKD. There are 15 residues in the CDR3.

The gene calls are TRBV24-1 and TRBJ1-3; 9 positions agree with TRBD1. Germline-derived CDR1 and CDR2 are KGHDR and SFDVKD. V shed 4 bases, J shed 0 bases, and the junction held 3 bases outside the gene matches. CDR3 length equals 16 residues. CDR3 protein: CATSEATGGSGNTIYF. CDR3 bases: TGTGCCACCAGTGAGGCGACAGGGGGCTCTGGAAACACCATATATTTT.

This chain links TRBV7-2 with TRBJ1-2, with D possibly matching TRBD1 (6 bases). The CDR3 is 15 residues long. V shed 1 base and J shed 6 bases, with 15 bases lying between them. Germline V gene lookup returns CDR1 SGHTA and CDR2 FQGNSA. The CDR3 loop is CASSLVWGAQDGYTF. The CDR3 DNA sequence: TGTGCCAGCAGCTTAGTGTGGGGGGCGCAGGATGGCTACACCTTC.

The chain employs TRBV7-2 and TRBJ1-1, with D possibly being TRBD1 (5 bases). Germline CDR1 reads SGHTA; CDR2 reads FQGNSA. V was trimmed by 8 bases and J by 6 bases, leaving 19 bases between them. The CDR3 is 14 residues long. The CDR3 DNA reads TGTGCCAGCTCGAGCAGGGCGGAATCCCCTGAAGCTTTCTTT. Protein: CASSSRAESPEAFF.

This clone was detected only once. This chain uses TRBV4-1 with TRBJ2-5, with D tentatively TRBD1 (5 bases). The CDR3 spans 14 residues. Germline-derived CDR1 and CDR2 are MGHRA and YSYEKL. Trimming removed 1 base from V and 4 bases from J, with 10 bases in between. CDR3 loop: CASSQGQGGETQYF. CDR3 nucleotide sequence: TGCGCCAGCAGCCAAGGGCAGGGCGGAGAGACCCAGTACTTC.

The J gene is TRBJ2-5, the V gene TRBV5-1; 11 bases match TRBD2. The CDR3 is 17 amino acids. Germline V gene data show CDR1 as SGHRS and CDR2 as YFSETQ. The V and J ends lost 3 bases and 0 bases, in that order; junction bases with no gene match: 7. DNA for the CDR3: TGCGCCAGCAGCTCCCTAGCGGGGGGTAACTACCAAGAGACCCAGTACTTC. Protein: CASSSLAGGNYQETQYF.